This T cell receptor beta chain was recorded in a study of blood T cell repertoires in COVID-19. Study at large: Researchers got acute and convalescent COVID-19 samples from the United States, Italy and Spain. From T cells, B-cell-depleted T cells, or PBMCs came the material, which was cDNA or gDNA.

The sample holds a few counts of this clone. In the original workflow: Estimated nucleated cell counts came from reference gene primer amplification. The protocol was immunoSEQ multiplex PCR, while the TCRdb copy is restricted to in-frame clones and leaves out a portion. For V, J and clone size, that table is used; D and trimming come from the DNA. The profile shows approximately 260,000 clones, 75% to 90% of them singletons. Germline V gene sequence: CDR1 SGHRS, CDR2 YFSETQ. There are 14 residues in the CDR3. Trimming took off 5 bases at V and 6 bases at J, with 17 bases between the two ends. Sample: peripheral blood. The rearrangement links TRBV5-1 to TRBJ1-2; perhaps TRBD1 as D (5 bases). The source of this sequence is a man in his forties or fifties with acute or convalescent COVID-19. CDR3 sequence: CASSYVGQGDGYTF. The CDR3 DNA reads TGCGCCAGCAGTTACGTAGGGCAGGGCGATGGCTACACCTTC.